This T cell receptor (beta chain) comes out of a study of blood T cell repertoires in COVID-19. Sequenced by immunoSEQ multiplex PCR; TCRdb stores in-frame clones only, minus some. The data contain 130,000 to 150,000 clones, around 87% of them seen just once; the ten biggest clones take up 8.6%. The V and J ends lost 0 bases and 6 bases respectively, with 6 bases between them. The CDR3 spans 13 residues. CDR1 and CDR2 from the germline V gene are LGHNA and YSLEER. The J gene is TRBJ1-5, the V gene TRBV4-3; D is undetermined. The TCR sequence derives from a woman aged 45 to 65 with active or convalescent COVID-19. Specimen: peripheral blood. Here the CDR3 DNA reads TGCGCCAGCAGCCAAGATCTCGGTCAGCCCCAGCATTTT. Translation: CASSQDLGQPQHF.